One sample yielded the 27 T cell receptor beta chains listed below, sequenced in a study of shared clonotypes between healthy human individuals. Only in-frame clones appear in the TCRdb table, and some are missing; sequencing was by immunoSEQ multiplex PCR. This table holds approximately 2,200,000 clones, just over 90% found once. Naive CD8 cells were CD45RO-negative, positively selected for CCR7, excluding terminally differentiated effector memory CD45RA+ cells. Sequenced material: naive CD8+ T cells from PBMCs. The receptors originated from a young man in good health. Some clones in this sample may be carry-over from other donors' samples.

The CDR3 spells CASSLKVGPGDTGELFF. The CDR3 DNA follows: TGTGCCAGCAGCTTGAAGGTAGGGCCAGGGGACACCGGGGAGCTGTTTTTT. The chain has TRBV5-4 and TRBJ2-2, with D possibly matching TRBD1 (6 bases). Trimming left V 1 base short and J 3 bases short, with 16 bases between. Germline lookup yields CDR1 SGHNT and CDR2 YYREEE (reference sequence). There are 17 residues in the CDR3. Looking up the rest from reference TRBV5-4 and TRBJ2-2 gives the full variable domain: ETGVTQSPTHLIKTRGQQVTLRCSSQSGHNTVSWYQQALGQGPQFIFQYYREEENGRGNFPPRFSGLQFPNYSSELNVNALELDDSALYLCASSLKVGPGDTGELFFGEGSRLTVL.

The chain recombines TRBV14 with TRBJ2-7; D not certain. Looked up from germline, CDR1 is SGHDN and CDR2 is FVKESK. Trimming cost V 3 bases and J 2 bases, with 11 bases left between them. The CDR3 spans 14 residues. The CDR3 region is CASSHYEVAYEQYF. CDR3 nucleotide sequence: TGTGCCAGCAGCCACTATGAGGTCGCCTACGAGCAGTACTTC.

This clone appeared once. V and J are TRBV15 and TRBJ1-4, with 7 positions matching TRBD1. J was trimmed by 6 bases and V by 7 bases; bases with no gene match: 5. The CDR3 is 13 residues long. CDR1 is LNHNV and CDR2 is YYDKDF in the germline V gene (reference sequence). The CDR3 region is CATTDRDDEKLFF. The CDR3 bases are TGTGCCACCACCGACAGGGACGATGAAAAACTGTTTTTT.

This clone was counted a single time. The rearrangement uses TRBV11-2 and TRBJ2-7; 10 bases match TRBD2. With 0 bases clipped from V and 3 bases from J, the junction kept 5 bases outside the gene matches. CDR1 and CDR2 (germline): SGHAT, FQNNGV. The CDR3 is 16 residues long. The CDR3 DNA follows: TGTGCCAGCAGCTTAGAATGGCTAGCGGGAGACTACGAGCAGTACTTC. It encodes CASSLEWLAGDYEQYF.

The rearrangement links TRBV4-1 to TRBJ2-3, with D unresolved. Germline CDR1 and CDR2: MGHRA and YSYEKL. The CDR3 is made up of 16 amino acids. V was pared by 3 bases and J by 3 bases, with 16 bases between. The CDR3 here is CASSHPQVETTDTQYF. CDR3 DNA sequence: TGCGCCAGCAGCCATCCCCAAGTGGAAACTACAGATACGCAGTATTTT.

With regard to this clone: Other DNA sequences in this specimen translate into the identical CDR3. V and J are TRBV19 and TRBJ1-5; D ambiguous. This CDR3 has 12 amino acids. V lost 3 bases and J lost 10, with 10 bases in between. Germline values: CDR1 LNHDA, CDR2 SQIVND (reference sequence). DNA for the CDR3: TGTGCCAGTAGTATCCCCTCAGGACCCCAGCATTTT. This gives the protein CASSIPSGPQHF.

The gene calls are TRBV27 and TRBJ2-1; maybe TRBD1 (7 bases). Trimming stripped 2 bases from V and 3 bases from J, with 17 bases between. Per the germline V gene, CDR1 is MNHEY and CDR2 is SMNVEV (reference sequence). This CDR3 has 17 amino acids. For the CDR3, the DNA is TGTGCCAGCAGTTTACTCGGGCAGGGGGGAAGCTACAATGAGCAGTTCTTC. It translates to CASSLLGQGGSYNEQFF.

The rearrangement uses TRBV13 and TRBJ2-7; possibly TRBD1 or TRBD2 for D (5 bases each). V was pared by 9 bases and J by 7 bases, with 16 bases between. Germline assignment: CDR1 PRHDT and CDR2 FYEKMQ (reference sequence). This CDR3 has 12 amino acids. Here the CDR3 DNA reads TGTGCCAGTAGGGGACCGGGTGGAGAGCAGTACTTC. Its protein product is CASRGPGGEQYF.

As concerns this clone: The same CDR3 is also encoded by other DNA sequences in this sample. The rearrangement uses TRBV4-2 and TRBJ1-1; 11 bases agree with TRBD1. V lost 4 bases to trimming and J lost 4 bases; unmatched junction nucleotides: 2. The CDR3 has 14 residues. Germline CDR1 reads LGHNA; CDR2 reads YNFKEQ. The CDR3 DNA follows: TGTGCCAGCAGCCCGGGACAGGGGGGCACTGAAGCTTTCTTT. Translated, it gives CASSPGQGGTEAFF.

The DNA of the CDR3 is TGTGCCAGCAGTTTATTGCAGCGCACTGAAGCTTTCTTT. Its translation is CASSLLQRTEAFF. The chain recombines TRBV27 with TRBJ1-1, with D hard to call. The length of the CDR3 is 13 residues. The germline V gene has CDR1 MNHEY and CDR2 SMNVEV (reference sequence). With 1 base removed from V and 4 bases from J, the gap between germline ends came to 7 bases.

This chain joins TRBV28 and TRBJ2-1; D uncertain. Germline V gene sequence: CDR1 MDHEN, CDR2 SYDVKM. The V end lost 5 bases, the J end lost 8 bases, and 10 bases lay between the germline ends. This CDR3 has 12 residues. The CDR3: CASSPRVHEQFF. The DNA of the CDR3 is TGTGCCAGCAGTCCTAGGGTACATGAGCAGTTCTTC.

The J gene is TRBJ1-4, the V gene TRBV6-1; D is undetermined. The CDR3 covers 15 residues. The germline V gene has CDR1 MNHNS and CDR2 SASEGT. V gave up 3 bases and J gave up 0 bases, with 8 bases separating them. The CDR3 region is CASSDRRTTNEKLFF. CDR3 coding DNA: TGTGCCAGCAGTGATCGACGGACAACTAATGAAAAACTGTTTTTT.

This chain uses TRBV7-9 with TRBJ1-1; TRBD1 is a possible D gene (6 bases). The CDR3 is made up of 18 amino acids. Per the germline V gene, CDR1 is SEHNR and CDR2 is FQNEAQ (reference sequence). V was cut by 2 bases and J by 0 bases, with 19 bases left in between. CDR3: CASSLWWGATQLNTEAFF. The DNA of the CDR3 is TGTGCCAGCAGCTTATGGTGGGGGGCAACTCAACTGAACACTGAAGCTTTCTTT.

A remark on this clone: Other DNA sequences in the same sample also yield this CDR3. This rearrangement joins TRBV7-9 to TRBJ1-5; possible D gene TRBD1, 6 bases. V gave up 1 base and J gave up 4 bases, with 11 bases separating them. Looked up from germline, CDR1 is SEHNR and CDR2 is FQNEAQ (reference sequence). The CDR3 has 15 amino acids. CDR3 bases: TGTGCCAGCAGCTTAGACGGGAGGGGGAATCAGCCCCAGCATTTT. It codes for CASSLDGRGNQPQHF. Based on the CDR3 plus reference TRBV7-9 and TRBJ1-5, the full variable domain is DTGVSQNPRHKITKRGQNVTFRCDPISEHNRLYWYRQTLGQGPEFLTYFQNEAQLEKSRLLSDRFSAERPKGSFSTLEIQRTEQGDSAMYLCASSLDGRGNQPQHFGDGTRLSIL.

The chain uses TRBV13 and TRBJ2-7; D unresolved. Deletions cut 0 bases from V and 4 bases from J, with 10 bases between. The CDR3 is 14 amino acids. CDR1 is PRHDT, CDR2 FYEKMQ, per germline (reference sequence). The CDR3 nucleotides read TGTGCCAGCAGCTTAGGAAGTCAAACTTACGAGCAGTACTTC. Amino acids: CASSLGSQTYEQYF.

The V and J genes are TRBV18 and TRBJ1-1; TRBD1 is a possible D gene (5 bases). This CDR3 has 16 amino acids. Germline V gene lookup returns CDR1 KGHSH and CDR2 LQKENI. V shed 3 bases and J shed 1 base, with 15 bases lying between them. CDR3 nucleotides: TGTGCCAGCTCACCGTCTCCGGGACTCAGGAACACTGAAGCTTTCTTT. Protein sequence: CASSPSPGLRNTEAFF.

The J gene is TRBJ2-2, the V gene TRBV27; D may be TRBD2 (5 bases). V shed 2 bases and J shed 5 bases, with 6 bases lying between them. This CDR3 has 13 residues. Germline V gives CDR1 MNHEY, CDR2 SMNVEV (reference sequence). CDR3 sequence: CASSLRETGELFF. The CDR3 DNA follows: TGTGCCAGCAGTTTACGGGAAACCGGGGAGCTGTTTTTT.

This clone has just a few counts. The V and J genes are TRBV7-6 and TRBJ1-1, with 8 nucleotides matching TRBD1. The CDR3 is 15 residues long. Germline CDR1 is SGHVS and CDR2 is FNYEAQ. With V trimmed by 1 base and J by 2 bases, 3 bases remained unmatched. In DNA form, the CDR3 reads TGTGCCAGCAGCTTAGAGGACAGGGCAAACACTGAAGCTTTCTTT. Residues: CASSLEDRANTEAFF. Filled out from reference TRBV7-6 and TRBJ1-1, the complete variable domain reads GAGVSQSPRYKVTKRGQDVALRCDPISGHVSLYWYRQALGQGPEFLTYFNYEAQQDKSGLPNDRFSAERPEGSISTLTIQRTEQRDSAMYRCASSLEDRANTEAFFGQGTRLTVV.

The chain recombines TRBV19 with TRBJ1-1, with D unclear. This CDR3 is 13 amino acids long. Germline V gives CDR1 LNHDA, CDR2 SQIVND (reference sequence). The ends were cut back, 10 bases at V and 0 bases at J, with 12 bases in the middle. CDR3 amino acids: CATLTTLNTEAFF. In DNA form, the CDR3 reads TGTGCCACCCTGACAACCTTGAACACTGAAGCTTTCTTT.

The CDR3 spells CASSLRFGERNEQFF. The CDR3 DNA sequence: TGTGCCAGCAGCTTAAGGTTTGGGGAACGCAATGAGCAGTTCTTC. The chain recombines TRBV7-3 with TRBJ2-1; D remains unclear. V gave up 1 base and J gave up 6 bases, with 13 bases separating them. The CDR3 extends over 15 amino acids. CDR1 is SGHTA, CDR2 FQGTGA, per germline. Looking up the rest from reference TRBV7-3 and TRBJ2-1 gives the full variable domain: GAGVSQTPSNKVTEKGKYVELRCDPISGHTALYWYRQSLGQGPEFLIYFQGTGAADDSGLPNDRFFAVRPEGSVSTLKIQRTERGDSAVYLCASSLRFGERNEQFFGPGTRLTVL.

The CDR3 loop is CASSIPFSSRDTRIGELFF. In nucleotides, the CDR3 is TGTGCCAGCAGCATACCCTTTAGCTCGCGGGATACGAGGATCGGGGAGCTGTTTTTT. The chain links TRBV7-6 to TRBJ2-2; perhaps TRBD2 as D (6 bases). The germline V gene has CDR1 SGHVS and CDR2 FNYEAQ. The V gene lost 5 bases and the J gene lost 7 bases, with 29 bases spanning the gap. This CDR3 region has 19 residues. The variable domain in full, with the rest retrieved from reference TRBV7-6 and TRBJ2-2, is GAGVSQSPRYKVTKRGQDVALRCDPISGHVSLYWYRQALGQGPEFLTYFNYEAQQDKSGLPNDRFSAERPEGSISTLTIQRTEQRDSAMYRCASSIPFSSRDTRIGELFFGEGSRLTVL.

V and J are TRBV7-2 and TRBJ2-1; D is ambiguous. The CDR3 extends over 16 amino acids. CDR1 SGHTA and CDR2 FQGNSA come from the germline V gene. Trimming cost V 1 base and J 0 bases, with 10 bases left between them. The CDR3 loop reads CASSLGDLNSYNEQFF. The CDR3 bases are TGTGCCAGCAGCTTAGGGGATTTGAACTCCTACAATGAGCAGTTCTTC.

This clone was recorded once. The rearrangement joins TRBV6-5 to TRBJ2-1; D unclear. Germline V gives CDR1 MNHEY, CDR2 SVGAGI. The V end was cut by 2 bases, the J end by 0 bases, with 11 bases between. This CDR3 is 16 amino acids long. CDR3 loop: CASSYSLMSSYNEQFF. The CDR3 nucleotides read TGTGCCAGCAGTTACAGCCTTATGAGCTCCTACAATGAGCAGTTCTTC.

The CDR3 here is CASSVGNPTVGELFF. In nucleotides, the CDR3 is TGTGCCAGCAGCGTAGGTAACCCGACGGTGGGGGAGCTGTTTTTT. The V gene is TRBV9, the J gene TRBJ2-2, with D unresolved. The CDR3 contains 15 residues. Germline V gene lookup returns CDR1 SGDLS and CDR2 YYNGEE. V shed 0 bases and J shed 8 bases, with 14 bases lying between them.

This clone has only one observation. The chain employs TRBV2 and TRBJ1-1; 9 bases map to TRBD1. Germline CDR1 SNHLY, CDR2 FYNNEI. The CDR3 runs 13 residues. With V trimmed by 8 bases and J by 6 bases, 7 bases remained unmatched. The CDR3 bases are TGTGCCAGCGCCCTCGGGACAGGGTCTGAAGCTTTCTTT. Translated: CASALGTGSEAFF.

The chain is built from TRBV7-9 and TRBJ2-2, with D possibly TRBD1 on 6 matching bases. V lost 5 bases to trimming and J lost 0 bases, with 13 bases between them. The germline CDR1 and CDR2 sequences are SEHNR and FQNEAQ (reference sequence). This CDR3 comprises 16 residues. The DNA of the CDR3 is TGTGCCAGCAGCGACCGGCAGGGGACGAACACCGGGGAGCTGTTTTTT. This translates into CASSDRQGTNTGELFF.

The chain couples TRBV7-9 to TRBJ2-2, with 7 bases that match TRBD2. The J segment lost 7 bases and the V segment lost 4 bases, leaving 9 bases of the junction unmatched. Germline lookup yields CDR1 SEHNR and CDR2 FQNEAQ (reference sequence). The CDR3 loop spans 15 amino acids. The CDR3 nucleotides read TGTGCCAGCAGCTCCCGGGGAGGGTCGGACGGGGAGCTGTTTTTT. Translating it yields CASSSRGGSDGELFF.